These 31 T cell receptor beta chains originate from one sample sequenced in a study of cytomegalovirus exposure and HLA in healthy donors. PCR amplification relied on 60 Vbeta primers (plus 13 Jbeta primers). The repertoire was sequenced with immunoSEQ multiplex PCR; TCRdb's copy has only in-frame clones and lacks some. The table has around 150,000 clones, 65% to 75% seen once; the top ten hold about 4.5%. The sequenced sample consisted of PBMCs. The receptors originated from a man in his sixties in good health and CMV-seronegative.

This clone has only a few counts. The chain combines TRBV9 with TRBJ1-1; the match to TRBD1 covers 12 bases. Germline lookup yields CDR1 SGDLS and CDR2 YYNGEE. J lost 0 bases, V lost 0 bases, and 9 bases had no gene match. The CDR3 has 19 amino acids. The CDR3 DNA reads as TGTGCCAGCAGCGTAGGTCCGACCGGGACAGGGGGCTTGAACACTGAAGCTTTCTTT. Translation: CASSVGPTGTGGLNTEAFF.

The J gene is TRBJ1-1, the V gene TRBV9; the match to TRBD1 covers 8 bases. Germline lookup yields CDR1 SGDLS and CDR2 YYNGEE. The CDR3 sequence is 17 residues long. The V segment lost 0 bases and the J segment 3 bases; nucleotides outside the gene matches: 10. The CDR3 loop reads CASSVGGRGRVDTEAFF. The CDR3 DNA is TGTGCCAGCAGCGTAGGTGGCAGGGGGCGCGTGGACACTGAAGCTTTCTTT.

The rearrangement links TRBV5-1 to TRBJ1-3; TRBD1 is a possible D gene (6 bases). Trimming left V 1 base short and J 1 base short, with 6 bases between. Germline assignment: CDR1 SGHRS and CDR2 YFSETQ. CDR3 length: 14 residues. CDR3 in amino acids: CASSLTGSGNTIYF. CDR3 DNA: TGCGCCAGCAGCTTGACAGGGTCTGGAAACACCATATATTTT.

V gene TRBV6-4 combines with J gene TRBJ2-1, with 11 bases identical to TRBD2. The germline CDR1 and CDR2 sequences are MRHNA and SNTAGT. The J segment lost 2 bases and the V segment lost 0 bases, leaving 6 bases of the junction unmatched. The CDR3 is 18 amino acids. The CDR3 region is CASSDSPLAGGPYNEQFF. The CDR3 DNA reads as TGTGCCAGCAGTGACTCTCCGTTAGCGGGAGGGCCCTACAATGAGCAGTTCTTC.

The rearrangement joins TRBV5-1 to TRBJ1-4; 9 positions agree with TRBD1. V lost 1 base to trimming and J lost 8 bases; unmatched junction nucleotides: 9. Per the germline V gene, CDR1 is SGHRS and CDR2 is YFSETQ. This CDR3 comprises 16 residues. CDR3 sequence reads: CASSLLTGGRREKLFF. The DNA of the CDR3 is TGCGCCAGCAGCTTGCTTACAGGGGGCAGACGGGAAAAACTGTTTTTT.

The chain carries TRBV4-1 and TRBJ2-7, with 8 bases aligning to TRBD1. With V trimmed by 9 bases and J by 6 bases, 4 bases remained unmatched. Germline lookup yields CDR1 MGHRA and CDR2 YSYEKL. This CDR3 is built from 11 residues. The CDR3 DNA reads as TGCGCCAGTGGACAGGGTCGCGAGCAGTACTTC. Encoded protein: CASGQGREQYF.

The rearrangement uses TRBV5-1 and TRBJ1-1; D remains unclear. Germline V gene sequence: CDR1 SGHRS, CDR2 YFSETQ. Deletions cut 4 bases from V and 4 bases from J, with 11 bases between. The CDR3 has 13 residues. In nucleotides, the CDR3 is TGCGCCAGCAGCCAAGGAGCGGGCACTGAAGCTTTCTTT. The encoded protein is CASSQGAGTEAFF.

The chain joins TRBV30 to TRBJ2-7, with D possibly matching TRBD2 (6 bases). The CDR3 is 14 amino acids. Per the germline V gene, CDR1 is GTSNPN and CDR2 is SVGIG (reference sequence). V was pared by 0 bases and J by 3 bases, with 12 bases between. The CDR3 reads CAWSVGGTYYEQYF. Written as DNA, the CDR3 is TGTGCCTGGAGTGTAGGAGGGACTTACTACGAGCAGTACTTC.

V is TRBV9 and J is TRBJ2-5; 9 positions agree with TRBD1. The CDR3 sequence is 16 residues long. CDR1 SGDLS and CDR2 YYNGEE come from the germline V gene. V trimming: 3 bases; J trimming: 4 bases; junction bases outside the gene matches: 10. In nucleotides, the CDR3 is TGTGCCAGCAGCGCCGGAGTATCGACAGGGGGAGAGACCCAGTACTTC. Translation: CASSAGVSTGGETQYF.

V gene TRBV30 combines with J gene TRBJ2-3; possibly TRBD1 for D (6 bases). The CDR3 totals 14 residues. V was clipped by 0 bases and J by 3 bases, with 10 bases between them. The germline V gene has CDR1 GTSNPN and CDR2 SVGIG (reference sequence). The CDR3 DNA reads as TGTGCCTGGAGTGTACGCAGGGGAACAGATACGCAGTATTTT. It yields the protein CAWSVRRGTDTQYF. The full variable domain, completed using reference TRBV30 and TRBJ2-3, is SQTIHQWPATLVQPVGSPLSLECTVEGTSNPNLYWYRQAAGRGLQLLFYSVGIGQISSEVPQNLSASRPQDRQFILSSKKLLLSDSGFYLCAWSVRRGTDTQYFGPGTRLTVL.

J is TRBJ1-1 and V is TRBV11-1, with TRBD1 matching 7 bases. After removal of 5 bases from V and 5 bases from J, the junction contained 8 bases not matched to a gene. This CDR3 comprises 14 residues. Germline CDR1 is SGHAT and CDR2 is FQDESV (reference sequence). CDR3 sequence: CASSEGQVGTEAFF. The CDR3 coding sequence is TGTGCCAGCAGCGAAGGACAGGTGGGTACTGAAGCTTTCTTT.

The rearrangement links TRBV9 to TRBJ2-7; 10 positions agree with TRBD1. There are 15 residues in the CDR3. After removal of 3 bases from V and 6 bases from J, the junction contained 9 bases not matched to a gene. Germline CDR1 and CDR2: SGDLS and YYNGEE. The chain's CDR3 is CASSASVGTGAEQYF. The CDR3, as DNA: TGTGCCAGCAGCGCCTCCGTGGGGACAGGGGCCGAGCAGTACTTC.

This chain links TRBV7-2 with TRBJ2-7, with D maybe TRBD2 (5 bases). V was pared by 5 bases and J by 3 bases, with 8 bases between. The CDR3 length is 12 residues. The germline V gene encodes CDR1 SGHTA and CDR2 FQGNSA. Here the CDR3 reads CASSADYYEQYF. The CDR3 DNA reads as TGTGCCAGCAGCGCCGACTACTACGAGCAGTACTTC.

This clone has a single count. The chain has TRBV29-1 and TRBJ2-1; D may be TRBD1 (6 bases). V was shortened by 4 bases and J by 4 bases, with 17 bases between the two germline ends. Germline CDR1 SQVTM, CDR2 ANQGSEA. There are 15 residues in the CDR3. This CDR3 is CSVARPGTQYNEQFF. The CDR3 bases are TGCAGCGTTGCAAGACCCGGGACACAATACAATGAGCAGTTCTTC.

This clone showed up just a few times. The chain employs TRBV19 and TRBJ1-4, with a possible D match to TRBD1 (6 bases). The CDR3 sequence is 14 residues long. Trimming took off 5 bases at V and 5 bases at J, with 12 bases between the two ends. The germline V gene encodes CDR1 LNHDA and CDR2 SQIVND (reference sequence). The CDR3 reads CASSLQGSNEKLFF. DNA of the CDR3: TGTGCCAGTAGTCTACAGGGTTCGAATGAAAAACTGTTTTTT.

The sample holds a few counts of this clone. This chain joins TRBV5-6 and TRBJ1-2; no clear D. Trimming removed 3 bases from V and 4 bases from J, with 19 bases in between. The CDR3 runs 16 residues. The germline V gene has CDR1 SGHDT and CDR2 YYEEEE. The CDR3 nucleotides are TGTGCCAGCAGCTCCGGAGGGCGCAGCTTCGGCTATGGCTACACCTTC. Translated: CASSSGGRSFGYGYTF.

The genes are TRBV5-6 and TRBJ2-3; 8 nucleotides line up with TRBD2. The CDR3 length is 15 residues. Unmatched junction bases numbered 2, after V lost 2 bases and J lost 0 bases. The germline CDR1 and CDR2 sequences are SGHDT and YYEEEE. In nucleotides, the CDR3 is TGTGCCAGCAGCTTCGGACTAGCTAGCACAGATACGCAGTATTTT. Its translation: CASSFGLASTDTQYF.

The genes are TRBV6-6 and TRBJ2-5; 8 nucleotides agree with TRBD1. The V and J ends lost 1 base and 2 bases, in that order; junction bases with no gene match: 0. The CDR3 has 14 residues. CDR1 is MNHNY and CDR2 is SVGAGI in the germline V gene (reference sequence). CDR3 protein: CASSYWTGQETQYF. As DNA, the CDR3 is TGTGCCAGCAGTTACTGGACAGGGCAAGAGACCCAGTACTTC.

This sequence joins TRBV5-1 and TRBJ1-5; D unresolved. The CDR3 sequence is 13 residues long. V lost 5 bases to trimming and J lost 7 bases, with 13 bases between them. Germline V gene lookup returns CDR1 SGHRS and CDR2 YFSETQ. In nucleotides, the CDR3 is TGCGCCAGCAGGGCCCCTCAAACCCAGCCCCAGCATTTT. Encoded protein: CASRAPQTQPQHF.

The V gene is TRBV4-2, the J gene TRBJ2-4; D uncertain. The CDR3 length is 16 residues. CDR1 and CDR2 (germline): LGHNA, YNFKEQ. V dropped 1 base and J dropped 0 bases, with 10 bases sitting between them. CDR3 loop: CASSQAEAIAKNIQYF. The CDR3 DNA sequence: TGTGCCAGCAGCCAAGCAGAGGCAATAGCCAAAAACATTCAGTACTTC.

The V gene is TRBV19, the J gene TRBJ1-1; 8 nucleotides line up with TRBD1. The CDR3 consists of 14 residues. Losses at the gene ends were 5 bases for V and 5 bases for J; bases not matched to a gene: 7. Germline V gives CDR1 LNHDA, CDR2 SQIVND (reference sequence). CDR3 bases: TGTGCCAGTAGTCCAGCAGGGGGCAAGACTGAAGCTTTCTTT. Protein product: CASSPAGGKTEAFF.

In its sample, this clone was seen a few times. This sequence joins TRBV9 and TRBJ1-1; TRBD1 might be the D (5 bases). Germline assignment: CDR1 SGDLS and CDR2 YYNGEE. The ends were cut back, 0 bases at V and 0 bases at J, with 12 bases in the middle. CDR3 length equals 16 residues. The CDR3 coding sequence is TGTGCCAGCAGCGTAGGGGGCGGACACTTGAACACTGAAGCTTTCTTT. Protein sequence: CASSVGGGHLNTEAFF.

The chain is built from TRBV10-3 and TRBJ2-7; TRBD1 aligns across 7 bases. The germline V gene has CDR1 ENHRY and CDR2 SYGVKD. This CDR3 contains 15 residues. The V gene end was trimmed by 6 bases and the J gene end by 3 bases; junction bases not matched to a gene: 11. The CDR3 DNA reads TGTGCCATCAGCTTGATTTCCACAGGGGACTACGAGCAGTACTTC. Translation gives CAISLISTGDYEQYF.

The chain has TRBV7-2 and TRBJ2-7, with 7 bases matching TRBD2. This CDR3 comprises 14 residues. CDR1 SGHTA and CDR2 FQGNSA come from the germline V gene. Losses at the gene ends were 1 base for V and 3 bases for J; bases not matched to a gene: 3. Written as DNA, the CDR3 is TGTGCCAGCAGCTTAGTGGGGGGGAACTACGAGCAGTACTTC. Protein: CASSLVGGNYEQYF.

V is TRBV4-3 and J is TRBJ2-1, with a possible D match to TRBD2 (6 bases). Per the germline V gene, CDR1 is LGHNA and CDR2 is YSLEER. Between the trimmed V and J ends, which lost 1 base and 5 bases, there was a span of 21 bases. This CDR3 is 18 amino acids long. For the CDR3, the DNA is TGCGCCAGCAGCCAAGTGGCCGCGGCGGGGCTACTAAACAATGAGCAGTTCTTC. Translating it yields CASSQVAAAGLLNNEQFF.

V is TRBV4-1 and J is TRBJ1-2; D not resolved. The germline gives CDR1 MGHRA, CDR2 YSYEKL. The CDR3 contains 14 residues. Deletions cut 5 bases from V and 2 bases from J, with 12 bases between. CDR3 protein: CASSSNARNYGYTF. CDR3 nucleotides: TGCGCCAGCAGCTCCAACGCCCGGAACTATGGCTACACCTTC.

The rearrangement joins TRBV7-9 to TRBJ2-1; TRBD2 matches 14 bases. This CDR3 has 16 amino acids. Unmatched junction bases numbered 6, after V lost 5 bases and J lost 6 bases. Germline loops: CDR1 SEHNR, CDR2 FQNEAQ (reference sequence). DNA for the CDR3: TGTGCCAGCAGCCCTGTCGGGACTAGCGGGAGCAATGAGCAGTTCTTC. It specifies CASSPVGTSGSNEQFF.

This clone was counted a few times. CDR3 in amino acids: CASSGVGSKAGLYNEQFF. The CDR3 DNA sequence: TGTGCCAGCAGCGGGGTGGGTTCTAAAGCGGGATTGTACAATGAGCAGTTCTTC. The chain links TRBV9 to TRBJ2-1, with 7 bases matching TRBD2. Unmatched junction bases numbered 16, after V lost 3 bases and J lost 4 bases. CDR3 length equals 18 residues. Germline V gene sequence: CDR1 SGDLS, CDR2 YYNGEE.

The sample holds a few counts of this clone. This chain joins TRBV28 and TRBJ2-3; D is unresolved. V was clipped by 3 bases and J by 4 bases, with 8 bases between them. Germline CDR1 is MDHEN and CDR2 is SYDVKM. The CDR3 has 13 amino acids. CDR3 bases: TGTGCCAGCAGTTTGCGGATACCAGATACGCAGTATTTT. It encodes CASSLRIPDTQYF. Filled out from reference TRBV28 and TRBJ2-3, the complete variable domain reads DVKVTQSSRYLVKRTGEKVFLECVQDMDHENMFWYRQDPGLGLRLIYFSYDVKMKEKGDIPEGYSVSREKKERFSLILESASTNQTSMYLCASSLRIPDTQYFGPGTRLTVL.

The DNA of the CDR3 is TGTGCCAGCAGTACTCCCTACGAGCAGTACTTC. It translates to CASSTPYEQYF. This chain connects TRBV6-5 to TRBJ2-7; D is ambiguous. With 5 bases removed from V and 2 bases from J, the gap between germline ends came to 4 bases. The CDR3 runs to 11 residues. The V gene's germline CDR1 is MNHEY and CDR2 SVGAGI.

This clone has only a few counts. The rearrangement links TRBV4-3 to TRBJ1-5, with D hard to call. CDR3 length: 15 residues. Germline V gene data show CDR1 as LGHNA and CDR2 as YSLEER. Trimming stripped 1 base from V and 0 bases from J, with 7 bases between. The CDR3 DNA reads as TGCGCCAGCAGCCAAGGGACTCATAGCAATCAGCCCCAGCATTTT. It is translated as CASSQGTHSNQPQHF.